A single T cell receptor beta chain is shown here with its context. Antigen: not known. The data derive from a study of radiotherapy plus CTLA-4 blockade in lung cancer. Study in general: Among patients, roughly 18% showed objective responses, and approximately 30% had disease control. Notes on the study in general: In blood, TCR clones derived from the tumor expanded after radiotherapy plus ipilimumab. Dynamics of early blood T cell clones, together with interferon-beta, were reportedly the best predictors of response.

The length of the CDR3 is 17 residues. Per germline, CDR1 SGHNT and CDR2 YYREEE (reference sequence). With 4 bases clipped from V and 5 bases from J, the junction kept 11 bases outside the gene matches. Libraries were prepared by immunoSEQ multiplex PCR; TCRdb keeps only in-frame clonotypes and omits some of them. The sample shows 62,000 or so clones, 70% to 85% of them seen only once. The sequenced sample was peripheral blood, obtained from a patient treated with radiotherapy plus ipilimumab. This chain links TRBV5-4 with TRBJ2-3, with 12 bases that match TRBD2. This receptor was identified in a human donor with non-small cell lung cancer who had a complete response to radiotherapy plus ipilimumab. As DNA, the CDR3 is TGTGCCAGCAGCCCCGGACTAGCGGGGTCAAGGGAAGATACGCAGTATTTT. Translation: CASSPGLAGSREDTQYF.